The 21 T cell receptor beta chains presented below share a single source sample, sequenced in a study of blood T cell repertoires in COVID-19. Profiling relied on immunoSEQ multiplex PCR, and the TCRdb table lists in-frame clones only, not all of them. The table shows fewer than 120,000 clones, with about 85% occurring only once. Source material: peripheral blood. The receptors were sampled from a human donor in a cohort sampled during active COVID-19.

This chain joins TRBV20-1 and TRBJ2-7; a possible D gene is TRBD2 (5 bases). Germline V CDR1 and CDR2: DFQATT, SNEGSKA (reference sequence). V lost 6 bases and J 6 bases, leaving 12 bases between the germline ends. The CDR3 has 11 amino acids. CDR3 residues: CSASHRGEQYF. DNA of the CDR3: TGCAGTGCCAGTCACCGGGGCGAGCAGTACTTC.

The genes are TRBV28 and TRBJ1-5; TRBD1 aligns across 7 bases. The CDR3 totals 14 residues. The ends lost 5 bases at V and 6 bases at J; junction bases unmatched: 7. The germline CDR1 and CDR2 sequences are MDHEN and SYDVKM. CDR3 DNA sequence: TGTGCCAGCAGTCCTCGGACAGGACGTCAGCCCCAGCATTTT. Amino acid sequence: CASSPRTGRQPQHF.

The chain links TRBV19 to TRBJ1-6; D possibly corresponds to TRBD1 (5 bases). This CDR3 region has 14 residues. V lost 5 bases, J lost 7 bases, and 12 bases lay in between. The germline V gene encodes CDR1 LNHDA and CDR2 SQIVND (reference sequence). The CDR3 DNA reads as TGTGCCAGTAGTGGGGGGTCAAGGAATTCACCCCTCCACTTT. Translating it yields CASSGGSRNSPLHF.

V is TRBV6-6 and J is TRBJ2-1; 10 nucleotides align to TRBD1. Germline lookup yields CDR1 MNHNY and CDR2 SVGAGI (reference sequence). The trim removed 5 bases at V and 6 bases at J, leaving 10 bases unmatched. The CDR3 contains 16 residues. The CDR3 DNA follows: TGTGCCAGCAGTCGAACGCGGGACAGGGGTTTCAATGAGCAGTTCTTC. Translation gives CASSRTRDRGFNEQFF.

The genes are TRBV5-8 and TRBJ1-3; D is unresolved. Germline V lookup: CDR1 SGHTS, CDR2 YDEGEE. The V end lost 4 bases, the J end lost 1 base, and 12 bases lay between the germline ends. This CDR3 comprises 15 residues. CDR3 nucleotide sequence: TGTGCCAGCAGCCCGGAGGCATGGTCTGGAAACACCATATATTTT. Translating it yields CASSPEAWSGNTIYF.

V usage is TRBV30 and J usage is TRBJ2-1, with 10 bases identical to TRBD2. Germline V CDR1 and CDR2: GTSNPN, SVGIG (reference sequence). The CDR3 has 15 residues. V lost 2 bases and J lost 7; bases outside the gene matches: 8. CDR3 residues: CAWSPVSGRRNEQFF. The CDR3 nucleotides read TGTGCCTGGAGTCCGGTTAGCGGGAGGAGGAATGAGCAGTTCTTC. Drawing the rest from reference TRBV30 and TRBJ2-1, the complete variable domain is SQTIHQWPATLVQPVGSPLSLECTVEGTSNPNLYWYRQAAGRGLQLLFYSVGIGQISSEVPQNLSASRPQDRQFILSSKKLLLSDSGFYLCAWSPVSGRRNEQFFGPGTRLTVL.

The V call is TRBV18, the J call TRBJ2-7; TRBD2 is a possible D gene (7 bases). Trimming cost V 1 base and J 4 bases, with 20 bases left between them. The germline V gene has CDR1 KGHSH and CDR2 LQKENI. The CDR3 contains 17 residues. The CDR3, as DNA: TGTGCCAGCTCACCACGCACCGGGCCGGGGGGCTGGTACGAGCAGTACTTC. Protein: CASSPRTGPGGWYEQYF.

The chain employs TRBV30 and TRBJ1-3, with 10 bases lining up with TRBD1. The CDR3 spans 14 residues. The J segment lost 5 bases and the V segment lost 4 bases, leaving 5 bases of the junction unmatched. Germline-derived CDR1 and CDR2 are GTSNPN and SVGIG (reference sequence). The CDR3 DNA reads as TGTGCCTGGAACGACAGGGGGCGGCGAAACACCATATATTTT. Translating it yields CAWNDRGRRNTIYF.

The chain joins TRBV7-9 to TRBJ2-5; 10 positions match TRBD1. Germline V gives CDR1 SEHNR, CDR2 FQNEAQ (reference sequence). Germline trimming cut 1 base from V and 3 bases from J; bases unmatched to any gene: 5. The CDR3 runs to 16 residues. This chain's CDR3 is CASSLGDRGREETQYF. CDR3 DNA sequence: TGTGCCAGCAGCTTAGGGGACAGGGGCCGGGAAGAGACCCAGTACTTC.

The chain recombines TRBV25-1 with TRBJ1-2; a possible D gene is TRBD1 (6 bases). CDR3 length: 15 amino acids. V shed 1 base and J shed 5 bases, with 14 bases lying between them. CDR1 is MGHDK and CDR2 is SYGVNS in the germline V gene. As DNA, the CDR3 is TGTGCCAGCAGTGAATCGGCAGGGGCGGTTTATGGCTACACCTTC. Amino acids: CASSESAGAVYGYTF.

For the CDR3, the DNA is TGTGCCAGCAGTTACGTAGCTGAAGCTTTCTTT. Residues: CASSYVAEAFF. The chain links TRBV6-6 to TRBJ1-1, with D uncertain. The V gene lost 2 bases and the J gene lost 6 bases, with 4 bases spanning the gap. Germline V gene sequence: CDR1 MNHNY, CDR2 SVGAGI (reference sequence). CDR3 length: 11 amino acids.

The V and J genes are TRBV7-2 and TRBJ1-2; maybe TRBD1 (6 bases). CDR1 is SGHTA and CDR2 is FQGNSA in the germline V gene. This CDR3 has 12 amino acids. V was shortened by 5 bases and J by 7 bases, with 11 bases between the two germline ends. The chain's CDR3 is CASSLNRVGYTF. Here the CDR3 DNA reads TGTGCCAGCAGCCTAAACAGGGTTGGCTACACCTTC.

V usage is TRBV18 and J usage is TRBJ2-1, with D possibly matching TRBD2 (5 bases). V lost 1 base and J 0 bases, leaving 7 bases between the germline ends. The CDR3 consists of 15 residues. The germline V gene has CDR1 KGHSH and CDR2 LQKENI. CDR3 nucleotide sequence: TGTGCCAGCTCACCACGACGGGGCTCCTACAATGAGCAGTTCTTC. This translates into CASSPRRGSYNEQFF.

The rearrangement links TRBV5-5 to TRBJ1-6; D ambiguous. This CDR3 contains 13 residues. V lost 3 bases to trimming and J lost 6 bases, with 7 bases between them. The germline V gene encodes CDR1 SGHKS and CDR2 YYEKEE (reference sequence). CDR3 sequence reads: CASSSHSNSPLHF. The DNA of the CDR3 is TGTGCCAGCAGCTCCCATAGTAATTCACCCCTCCACTTT.

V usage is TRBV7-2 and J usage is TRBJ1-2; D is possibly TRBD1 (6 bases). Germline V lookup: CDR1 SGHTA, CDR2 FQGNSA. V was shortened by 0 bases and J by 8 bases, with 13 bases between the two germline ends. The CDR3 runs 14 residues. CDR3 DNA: TGTGCCAGCAGCTTAGCGCAGAGGGGGTTAGGCTACACCTTC. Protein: CASSLAQRGLGYTF.

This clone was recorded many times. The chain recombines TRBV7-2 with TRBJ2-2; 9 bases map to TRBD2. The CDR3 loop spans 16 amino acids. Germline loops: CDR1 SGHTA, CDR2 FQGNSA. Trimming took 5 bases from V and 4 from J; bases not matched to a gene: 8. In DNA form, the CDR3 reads TGTGCCAGCAGCAAAATAAGAGCGGGAGGCACCGGGGAGCTGTTTTTT. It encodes CASSKIRAGGTGELFF. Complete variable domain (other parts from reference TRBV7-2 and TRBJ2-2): GAGVSQSPSNKVTEKGKDVELRCDPISGHTALYWYRQSLGQGLEFLIYFQGNSAPDKSGLPSDRFSAERTGGSVSTLTIQRTQQEDSAVYLCASSKIRAGGTGELFFGEGSRLTVL.

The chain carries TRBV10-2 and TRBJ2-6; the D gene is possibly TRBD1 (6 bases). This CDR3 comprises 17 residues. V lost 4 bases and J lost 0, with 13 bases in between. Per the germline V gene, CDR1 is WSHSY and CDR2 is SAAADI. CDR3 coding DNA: TGCGCCAGCAGTGCCGGACAGTTCGCCTCTGGGGCCAACGTCCTGACTTTC. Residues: CASSAGQFASGANVLTF.

CDR3 DNA: TGTGCCAGTAGTATCCGGCACAGGGAGAACTCTGGAAACACCATATATTTT. Translating gives CASSIRHRENSGNTIYF. The chain is built from TRBV19 and TRBJ1-3; a weak D match, TRBD1 (6 bases). The CDR3 spans 17 residues. V lost 3 bases, J lost 0 bases, and 15 bases lay in between. Germline loops: CDR1 LNHDA, CDR2 SQIVND (reference sequence).

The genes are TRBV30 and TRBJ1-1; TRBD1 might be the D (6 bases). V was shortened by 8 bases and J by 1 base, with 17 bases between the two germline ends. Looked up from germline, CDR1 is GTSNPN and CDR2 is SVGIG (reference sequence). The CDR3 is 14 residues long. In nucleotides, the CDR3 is TGTGCCAGCTCCTTCTACAGGGCGAACACTGAAGCTTTCTTT. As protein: CASSFYRANTEAFF.

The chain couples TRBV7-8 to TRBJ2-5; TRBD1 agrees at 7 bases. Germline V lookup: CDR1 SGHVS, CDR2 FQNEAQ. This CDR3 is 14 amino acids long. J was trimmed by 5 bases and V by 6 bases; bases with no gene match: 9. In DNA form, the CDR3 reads TGTGCCAGCAGTTTCACAGGGGTAGGGGAGACCCAGTACTTC. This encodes CASSFTGVGETQYF.

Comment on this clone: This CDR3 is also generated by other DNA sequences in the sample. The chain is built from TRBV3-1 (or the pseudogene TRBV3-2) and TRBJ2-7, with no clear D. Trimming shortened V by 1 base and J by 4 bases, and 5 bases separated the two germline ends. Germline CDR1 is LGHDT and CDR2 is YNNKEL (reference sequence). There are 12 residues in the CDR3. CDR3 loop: CASSQARYEQYF. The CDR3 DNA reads TGTGCCAGCAGCCAAGCACGGTACGAGCAGTACTTC.